This T cell receptor beta chain is drawn from a study of Ad26.COV2.S vaccination and SARS-CoV-2 variants. Generated by immunoSEQ multiplex PCR, the TCRdb table keeps only in-frame clones and is missing some. The sample shows about 180,000 clones, roughly 85% of them seen only once. This clone was seen a few times. The antigen remains undetermined. General study points: Spike-specific responses of CD8+ and CD4+ T cells were reported to display substantial breadth after vaccination.

The CDR3 spans 13 residues. CDR1 and CDR2 (germline): LNHDA, SQIVND (reference sequence). Unmatched junction bases numbered 6, after V lost 8 bases and J lost 5 bases. V is TRBV19 and J is TRBJ1-1; 9 bases are shared with TRBD1. This TCR came from a human donor who had recovered from COVID-19. This sample comprised peripheral blood, obtained after recovery from COVID-19. CDR3 amino acids: CASQGQGGTEAFF. The CDR3, as DNA: TGTGCCAGTCAGGGACAGGGAGGGACTGAAGCTTTCTTT.